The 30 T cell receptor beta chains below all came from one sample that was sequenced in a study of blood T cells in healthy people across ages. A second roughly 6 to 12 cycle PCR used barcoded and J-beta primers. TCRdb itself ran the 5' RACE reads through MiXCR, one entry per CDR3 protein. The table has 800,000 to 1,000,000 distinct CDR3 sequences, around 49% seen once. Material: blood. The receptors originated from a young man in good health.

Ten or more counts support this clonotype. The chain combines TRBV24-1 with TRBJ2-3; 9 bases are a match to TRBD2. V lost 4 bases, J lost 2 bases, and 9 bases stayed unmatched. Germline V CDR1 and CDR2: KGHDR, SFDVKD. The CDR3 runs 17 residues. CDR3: CATSDTASGALTDTQYF. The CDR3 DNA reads TGTGCCACCAGTGACACCGCTAGCGGGGCACTCACAGATACGCAGTATTTT.

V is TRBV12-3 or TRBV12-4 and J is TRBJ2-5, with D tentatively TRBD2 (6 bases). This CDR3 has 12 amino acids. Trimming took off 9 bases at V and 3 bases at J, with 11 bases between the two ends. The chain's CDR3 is CASGDSEETQYF. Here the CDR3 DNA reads TGTGCCAGTGGGGACTCAGAAGAGACCCAGTACTTC.

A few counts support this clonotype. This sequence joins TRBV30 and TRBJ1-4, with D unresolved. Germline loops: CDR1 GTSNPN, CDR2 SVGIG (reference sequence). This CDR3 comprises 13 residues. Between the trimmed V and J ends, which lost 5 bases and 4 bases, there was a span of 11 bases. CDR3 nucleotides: TGTGCCTGGGTCGACGGAATTAATGAAAAACTGTTTTTT. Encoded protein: CAWVDGINEKLFF.

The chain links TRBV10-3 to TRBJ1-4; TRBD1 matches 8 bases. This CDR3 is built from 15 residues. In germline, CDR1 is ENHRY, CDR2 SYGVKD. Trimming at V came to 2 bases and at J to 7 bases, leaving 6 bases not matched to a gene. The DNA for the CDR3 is TGTGCCATCAGTGAGACCGGACAGGGCGGTGAAAAACTGTTTTTT. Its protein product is CAISETGQGGEKLFF.

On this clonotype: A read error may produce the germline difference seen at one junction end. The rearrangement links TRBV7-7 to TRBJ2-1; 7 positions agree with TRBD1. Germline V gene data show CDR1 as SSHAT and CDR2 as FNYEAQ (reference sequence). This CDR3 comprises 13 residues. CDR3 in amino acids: CASSLADRDEQFF. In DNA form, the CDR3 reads TGTGCTAGCAGCTTAGCAGACAGGGATGAGCAGTTCTTC.

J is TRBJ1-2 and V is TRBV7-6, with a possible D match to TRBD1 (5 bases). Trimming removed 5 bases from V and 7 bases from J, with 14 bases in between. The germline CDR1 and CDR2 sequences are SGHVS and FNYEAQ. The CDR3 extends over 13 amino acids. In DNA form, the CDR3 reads TGTGCCAGCAGCCCCCGGGAACAGGTTGGCTACACCTTC. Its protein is CASSPREQVGYTF.

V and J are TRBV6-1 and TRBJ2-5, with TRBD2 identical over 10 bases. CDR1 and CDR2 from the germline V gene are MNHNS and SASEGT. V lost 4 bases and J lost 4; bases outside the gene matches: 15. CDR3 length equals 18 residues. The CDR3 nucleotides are TGTGCCAGCAGTGCCACCGGACTCCCTAGCGGGAGAAGAGAGACCCAGTACTTC. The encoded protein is CASSATGLPSGRRETQYF.

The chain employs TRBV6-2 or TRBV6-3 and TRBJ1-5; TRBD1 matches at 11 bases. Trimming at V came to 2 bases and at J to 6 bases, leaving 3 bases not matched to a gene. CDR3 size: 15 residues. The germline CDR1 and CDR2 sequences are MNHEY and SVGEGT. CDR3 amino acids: CASSYDGTGGQPQHF. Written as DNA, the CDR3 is TGTGCCAGCAGTTACGACGGGACAGGGGGTCAGCCCCAGCATTTT.

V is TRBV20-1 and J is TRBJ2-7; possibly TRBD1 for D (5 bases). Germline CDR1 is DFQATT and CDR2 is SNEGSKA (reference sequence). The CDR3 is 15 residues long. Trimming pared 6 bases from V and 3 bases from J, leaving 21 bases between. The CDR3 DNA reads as TGCAGTGCCAGGGTCGACGCGGCTGGATACTACGAGCAGTACTTC. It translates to CSARVDAAGYYEQYF.

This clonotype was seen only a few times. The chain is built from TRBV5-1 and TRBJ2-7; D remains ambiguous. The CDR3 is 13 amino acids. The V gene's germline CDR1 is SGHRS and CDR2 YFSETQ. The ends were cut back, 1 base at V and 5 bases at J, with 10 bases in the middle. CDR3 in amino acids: CASSLMAFNEQYF. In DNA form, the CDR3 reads TGCGCCAGCAGCTTGATGGCTTTCAACGAGCAGTACTTC.

The CDR3 nucleotides read TGCAGTGCTAGTCTACCGCCCCTTAATGAAAAACTGTTTTTT. This sequence encodes CSASLPPLNEKLFF. V usage is TRBV20-1 and J usage is TRBJ1-4, with D hard to call. This CDR3 is built from 14 residues. Germline V CDR1 and CDR2: DFQATT, SNEGSKA (reference sequence). V was shortened by 3 bases and J by 4 bases, with 12 bases between the two germline ends.

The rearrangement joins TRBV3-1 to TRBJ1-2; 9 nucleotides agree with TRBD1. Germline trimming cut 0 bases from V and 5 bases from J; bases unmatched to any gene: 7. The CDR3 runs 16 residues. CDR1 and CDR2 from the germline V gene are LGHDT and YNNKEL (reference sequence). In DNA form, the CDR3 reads TGTGCCAGCAGCCAAGACCGGACAGGGGAGGGGTATGGCTACACCTTC. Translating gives CASSQDRTGEGYGYTF.

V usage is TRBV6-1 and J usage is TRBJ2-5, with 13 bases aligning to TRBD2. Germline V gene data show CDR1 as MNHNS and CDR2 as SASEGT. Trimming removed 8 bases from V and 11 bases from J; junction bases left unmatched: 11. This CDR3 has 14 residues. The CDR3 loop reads CASETSGRYMKQYF. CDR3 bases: TGTGCCAGCGAGACTAGCGGGAGGTATATGAAGCAGTACTTC.

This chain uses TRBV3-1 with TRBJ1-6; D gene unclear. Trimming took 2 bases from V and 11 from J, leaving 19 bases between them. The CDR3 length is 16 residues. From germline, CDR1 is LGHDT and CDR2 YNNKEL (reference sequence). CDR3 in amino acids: CASSQHSGGGDTPLHF. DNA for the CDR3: TGTGCCAGCAGCCAACATTCTGGAGGTGGGGATACACCCCTCCACTTT.

The CDR3 region has the DNA TGCAGCGTTGAAGGAGGCTCCCTAGCCAAAAACATTCAGTACTTC. Its protein product is CSVEGGSLAKNIQYF. V is TRBV29-1 and J is TRBJ2-4, with unresolved D. This CDR3 comprises 15 residues. Trimming cost V 1 base and J 0 bases, with 10 bases left between them. Germline V CDR1 and CDR2: SQVTM, ANQGSEA.

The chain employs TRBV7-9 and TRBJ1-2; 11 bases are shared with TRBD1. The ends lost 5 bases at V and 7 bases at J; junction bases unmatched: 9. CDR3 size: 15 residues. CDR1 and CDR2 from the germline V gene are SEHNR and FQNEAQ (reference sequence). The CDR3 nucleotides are TGTGCCAGCAGCCCCGGGACAGGGGGTCCTGTTGGCTACACCTTC. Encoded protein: CASSPGTGGPVGYTF.

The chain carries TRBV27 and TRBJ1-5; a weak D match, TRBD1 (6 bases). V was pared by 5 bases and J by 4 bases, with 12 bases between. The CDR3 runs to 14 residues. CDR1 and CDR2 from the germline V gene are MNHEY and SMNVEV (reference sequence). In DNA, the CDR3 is TGTGCCAGCAGTCTCACAGGGTTGAATCAGCCCCAGCATTTT. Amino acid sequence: CASSLTGLNQPQHF.

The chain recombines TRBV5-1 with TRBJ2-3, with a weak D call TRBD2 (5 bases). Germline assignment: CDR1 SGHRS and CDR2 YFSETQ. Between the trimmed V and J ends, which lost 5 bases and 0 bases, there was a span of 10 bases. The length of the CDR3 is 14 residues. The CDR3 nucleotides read TGCGCCAGCAGTCACGGGGTTAGCACAGATACGCAGTATTTT. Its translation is CASSHGVSTDTQYF.

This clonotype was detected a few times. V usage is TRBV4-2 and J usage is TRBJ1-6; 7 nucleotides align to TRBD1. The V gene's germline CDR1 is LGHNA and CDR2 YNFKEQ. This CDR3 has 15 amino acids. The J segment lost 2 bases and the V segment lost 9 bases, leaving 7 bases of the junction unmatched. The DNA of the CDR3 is TGTGCCAGTCAGGGGGGTCGTACCTATAATTCACCCCTCCACTTT. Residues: CASQGGRTYNSPLHF.

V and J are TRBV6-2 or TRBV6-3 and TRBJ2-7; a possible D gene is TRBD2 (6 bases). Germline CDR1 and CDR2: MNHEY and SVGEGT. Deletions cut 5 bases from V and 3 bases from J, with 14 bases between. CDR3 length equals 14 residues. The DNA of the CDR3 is TGTGCCAGCAGTGCCCGGGACTTGAACTACGAGCAGTACTTC. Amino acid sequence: CASSARDLNYEQYF.

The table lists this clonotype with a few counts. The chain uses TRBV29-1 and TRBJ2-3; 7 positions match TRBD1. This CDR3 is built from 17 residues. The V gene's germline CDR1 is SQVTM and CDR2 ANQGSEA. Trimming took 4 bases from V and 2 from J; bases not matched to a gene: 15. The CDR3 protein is CSVGRDSFKGTTDTQYF. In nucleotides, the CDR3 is TGCAGCGTTGGTCGGGACAGCTTCAAGGGGACCACAGATACGCAGTATTTT.

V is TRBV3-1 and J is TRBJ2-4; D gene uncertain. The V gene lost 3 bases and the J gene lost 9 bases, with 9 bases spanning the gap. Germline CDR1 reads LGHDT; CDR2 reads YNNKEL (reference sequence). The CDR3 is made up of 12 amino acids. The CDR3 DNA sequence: TGTGCCAGCAGCCAGGCCCGAGGCATTCAGTACTTC. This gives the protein CASSQARGIQYF.

Here the CDR3 reads CASSGKETYEQYF. CDR3 DNA sequence: TGTGCCAGCAGTGGGAAGGAGACCTACGAGCAGTACTTC. The chain joins TRBV6-1 to TRBJ2-7, with D uncertain. Trimming cost V 4 bases and J 2 bases, with 9 bases left between them. Germline CDR1 MNHNS, CDR2 SASEGT. The CDR3 spans 13 residues.

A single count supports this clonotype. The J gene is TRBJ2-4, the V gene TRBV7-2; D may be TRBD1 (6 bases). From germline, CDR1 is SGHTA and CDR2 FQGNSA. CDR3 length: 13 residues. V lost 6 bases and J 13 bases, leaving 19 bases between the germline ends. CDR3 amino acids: CASRQGGNYGQYF. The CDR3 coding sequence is TGTGCCAGCAGACAAGGGGGTAACTACGGGCAGTACTTC.

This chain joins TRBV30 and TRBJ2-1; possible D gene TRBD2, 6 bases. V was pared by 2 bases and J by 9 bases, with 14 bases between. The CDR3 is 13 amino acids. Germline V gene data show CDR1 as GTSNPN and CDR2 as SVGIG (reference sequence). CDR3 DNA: TGTGCCTGGAGTCAAGGAGGGTATGCTGAGCAGTTCTTC. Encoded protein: CAWSQGGYAEQFF.

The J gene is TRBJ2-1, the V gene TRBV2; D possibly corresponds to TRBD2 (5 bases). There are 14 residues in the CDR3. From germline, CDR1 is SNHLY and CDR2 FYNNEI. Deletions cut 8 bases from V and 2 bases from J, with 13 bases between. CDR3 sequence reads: CASSGIGTYNEQFF. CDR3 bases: TGTGCCAGCTCCGGGATTGGCACCTACAATGAGCAGTTCTTC.

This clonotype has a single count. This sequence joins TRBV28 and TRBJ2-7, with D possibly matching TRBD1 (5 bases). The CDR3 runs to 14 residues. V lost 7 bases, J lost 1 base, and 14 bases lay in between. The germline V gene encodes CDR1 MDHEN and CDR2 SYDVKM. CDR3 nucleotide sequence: TGTGCCAGCACCCTCGAAGGACAATCCTACGAGCAGTACTTC. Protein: CASTLEGQSYEQYF. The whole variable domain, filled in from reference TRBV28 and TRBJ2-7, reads DVKVTQSSRYLVKRTGEKVFLECVQDMDHENMFWYRQDPGLGLRLIYFSYDVKMKEKGDIPEGYSVSREKKERFSLILESASTNQTSMYLCASTLEGQSYEQYFGPGTRLTVT.

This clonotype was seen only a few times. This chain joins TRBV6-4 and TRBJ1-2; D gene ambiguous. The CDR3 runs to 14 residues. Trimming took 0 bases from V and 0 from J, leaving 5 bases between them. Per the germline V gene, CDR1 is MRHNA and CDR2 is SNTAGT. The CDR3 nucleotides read TGTGCCAGCAGTGACTCGACAACTAACTATGGCTACACCTTC. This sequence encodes CASSDSTTNYGYTF.

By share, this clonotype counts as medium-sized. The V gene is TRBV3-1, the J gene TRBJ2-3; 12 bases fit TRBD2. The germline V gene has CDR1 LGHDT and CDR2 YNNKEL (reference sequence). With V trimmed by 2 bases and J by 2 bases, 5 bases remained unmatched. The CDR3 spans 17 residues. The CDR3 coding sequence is TGTGCCAGCAGCCAATCAGGACTAGCGGGGAACACAGATACGCAGTATTTT. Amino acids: CASSQSGLAGNTDTQYF.

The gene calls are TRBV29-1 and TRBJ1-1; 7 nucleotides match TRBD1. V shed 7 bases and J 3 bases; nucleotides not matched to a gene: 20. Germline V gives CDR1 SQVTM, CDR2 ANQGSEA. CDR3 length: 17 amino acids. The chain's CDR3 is CSATEIRQGKVDTEAFF. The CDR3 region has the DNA TGCAGCGCCACCGAGATCCGACAGGGCAAGGTTGACACTGAAGCTTTCTTT.